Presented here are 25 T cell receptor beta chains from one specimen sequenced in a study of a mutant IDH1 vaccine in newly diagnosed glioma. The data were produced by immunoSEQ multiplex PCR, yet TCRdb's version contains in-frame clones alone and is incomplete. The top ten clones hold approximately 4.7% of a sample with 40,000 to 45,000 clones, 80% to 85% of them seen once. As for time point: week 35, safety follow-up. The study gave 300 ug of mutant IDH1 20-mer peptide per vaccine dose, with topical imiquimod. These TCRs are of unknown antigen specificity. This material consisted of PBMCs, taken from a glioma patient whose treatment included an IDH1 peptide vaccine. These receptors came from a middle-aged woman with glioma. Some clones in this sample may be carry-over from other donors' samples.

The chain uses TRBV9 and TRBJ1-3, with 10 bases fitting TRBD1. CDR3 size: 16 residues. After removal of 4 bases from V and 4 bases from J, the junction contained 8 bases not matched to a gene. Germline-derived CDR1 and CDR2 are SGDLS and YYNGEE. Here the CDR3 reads CASSHPGQGYGNTIYF. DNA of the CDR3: TGTGCCAGCAGCCACCCGGGACAGGGGTACGGAAACACCATATATTTT. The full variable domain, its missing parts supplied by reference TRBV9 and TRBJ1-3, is DSGVTQTPKHLITATGQRVTLRCSPRSGDLSVYWYQQSLDQGLQFLIQYYNGEERAKGNILERFSAQQFPDLHSELNLSSLELGDSALYFCASSHPGQGYGNTIYFGEGSWLTVV.

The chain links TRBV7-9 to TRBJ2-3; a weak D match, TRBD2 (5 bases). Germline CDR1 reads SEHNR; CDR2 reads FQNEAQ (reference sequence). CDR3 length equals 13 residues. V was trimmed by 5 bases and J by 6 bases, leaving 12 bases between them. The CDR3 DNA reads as TGTGCCAGCAGCCGAATGGTAGCGGATACGCAGTATTTT. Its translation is CASSRMVADTQYF.

CDR3: CASSVYGDTQYF. The CDR3 bases are TGTGCCAGCAGCGTATATGGGGATACGCAGTATTTT. The chain recombines TRBV9 with TRBJ2-3, with D hard to call. V lost 1 base and J lost 6, with 6 bases in between. The CDR3 is 12 residues long. CDR1 is SGDLS and CDR2 is YYNGEE in the germline V gene.

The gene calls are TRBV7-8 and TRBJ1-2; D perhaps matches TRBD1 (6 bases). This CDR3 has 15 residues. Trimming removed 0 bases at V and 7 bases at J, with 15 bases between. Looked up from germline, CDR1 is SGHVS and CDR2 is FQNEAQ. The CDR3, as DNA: TGTGCCAGCAGCTTAGCGACGGCAGGGGCACGTGGCTACACCTTC. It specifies CASSLATAGARGYTF.

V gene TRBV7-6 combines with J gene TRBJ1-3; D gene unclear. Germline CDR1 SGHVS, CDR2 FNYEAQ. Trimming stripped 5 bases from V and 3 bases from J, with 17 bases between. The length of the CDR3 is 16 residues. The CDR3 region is CASSMMTGRYGNTIYF. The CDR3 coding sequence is TGTGCCAGCAGCATGATGACCGGGCGTTATGGAAACACCATATATTTT.

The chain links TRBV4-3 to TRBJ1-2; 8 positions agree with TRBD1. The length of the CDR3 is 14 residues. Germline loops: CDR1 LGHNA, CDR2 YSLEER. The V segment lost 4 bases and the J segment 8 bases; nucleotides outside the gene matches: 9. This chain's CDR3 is CASSPSRGLRGYTF. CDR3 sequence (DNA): TGCGCCAGCAGCCCAAGCAGGGGGCTGAGGGGCTACACCTTC.

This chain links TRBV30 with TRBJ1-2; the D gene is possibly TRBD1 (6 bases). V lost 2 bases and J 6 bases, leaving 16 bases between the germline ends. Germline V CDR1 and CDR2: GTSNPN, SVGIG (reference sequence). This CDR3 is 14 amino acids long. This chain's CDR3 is CAWSTSLRGHGYTF. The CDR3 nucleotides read TGTGCCTGGAGTACTTCCCTGCGGGGGCATGGCTACACCTTC.

The CDR3 DNA reads TGTGCCAGCAAGGAATCCGAAGCTTTCTTT. Protein sequence: CASKESEAFF. The chain uses TRBV28 and TRBJ1-1; no firm D call. CDR3 size: 10 residues. V lost 7 bases, J lost 8 bases, and 8 bases lay in between. Germline CDR1 reads MDHEN; CDR2 reads SYDVKM.

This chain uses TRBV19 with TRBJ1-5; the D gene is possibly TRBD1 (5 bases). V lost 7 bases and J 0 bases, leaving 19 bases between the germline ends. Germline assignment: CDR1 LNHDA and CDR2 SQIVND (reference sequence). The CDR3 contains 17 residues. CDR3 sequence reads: CASKGRSGRGSNQPQHF. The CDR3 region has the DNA TGTGCCAGTAAAGGGCGGTCAGGGAGGGGTAGCAATCAGCCCCAGCATTTT.

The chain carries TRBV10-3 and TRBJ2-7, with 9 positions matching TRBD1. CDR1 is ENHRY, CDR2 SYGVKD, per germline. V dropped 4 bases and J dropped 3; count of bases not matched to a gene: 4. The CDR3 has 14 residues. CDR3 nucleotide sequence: TGTGCCATCAGTGCGGGACAGGGACTCTACGAGCAGTACTTC. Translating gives CAISAGQGLYEQYF.

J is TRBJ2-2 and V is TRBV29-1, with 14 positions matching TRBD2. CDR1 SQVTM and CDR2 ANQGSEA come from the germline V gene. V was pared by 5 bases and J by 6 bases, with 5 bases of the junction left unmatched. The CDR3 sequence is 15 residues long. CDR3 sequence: CSVTGLAGVAGELFF. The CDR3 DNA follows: TGCAGCGTTACGGGACTAGCGGGAGTAGCCGGGGAGCTGTTTTTT.

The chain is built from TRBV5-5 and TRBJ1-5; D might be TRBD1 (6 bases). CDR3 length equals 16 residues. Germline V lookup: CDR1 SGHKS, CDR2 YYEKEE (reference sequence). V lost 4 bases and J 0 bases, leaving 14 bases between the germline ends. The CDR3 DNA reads TGTGCCAGCAGCGTTGCCCCAGGGGTTAGCAATCAGCCCCAGCATTTT. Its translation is CASSVAPGVSNQPQHF.

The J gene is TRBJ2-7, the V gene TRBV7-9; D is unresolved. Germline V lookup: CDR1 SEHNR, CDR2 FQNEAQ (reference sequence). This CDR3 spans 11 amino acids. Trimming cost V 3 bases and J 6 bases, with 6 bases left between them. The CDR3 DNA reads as TGTGCCAGCAGCTTTACCCTCGAGCAGTACTTC. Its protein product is CASSFTLEQYF.

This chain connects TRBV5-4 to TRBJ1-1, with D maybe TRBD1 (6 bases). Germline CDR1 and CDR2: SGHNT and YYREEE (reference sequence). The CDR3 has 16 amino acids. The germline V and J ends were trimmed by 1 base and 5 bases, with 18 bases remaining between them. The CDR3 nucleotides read TGTGCCAGCAGCTTGACAGGGAAGTTTTATGGGACTGAAGCTTTCTTT. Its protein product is CASSLTGKFYGTEAFF.

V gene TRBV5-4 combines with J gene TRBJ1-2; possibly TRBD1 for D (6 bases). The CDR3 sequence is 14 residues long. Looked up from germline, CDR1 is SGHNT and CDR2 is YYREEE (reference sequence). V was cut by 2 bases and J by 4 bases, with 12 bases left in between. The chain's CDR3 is CASSFAGASYGYTF. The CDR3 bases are TGTGCCAGCAGCTTTGCGGGGGCATCCTATGGCTACACCTTC.

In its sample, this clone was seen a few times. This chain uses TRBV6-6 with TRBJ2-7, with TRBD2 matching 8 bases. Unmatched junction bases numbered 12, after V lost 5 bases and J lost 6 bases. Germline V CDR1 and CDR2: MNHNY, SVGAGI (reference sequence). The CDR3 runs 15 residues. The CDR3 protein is CASSNRRAGGSEQYF. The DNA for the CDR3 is TGTGCCAGCAGTAACCGACGGGCGGGAGGCTCCGAGCAGTACTTC.

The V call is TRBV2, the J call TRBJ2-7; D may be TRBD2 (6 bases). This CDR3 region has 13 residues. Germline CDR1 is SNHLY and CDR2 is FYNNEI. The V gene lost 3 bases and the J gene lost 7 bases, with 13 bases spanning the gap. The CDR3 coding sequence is TGTGCCAGCAGTGAGGCGGGGTCTGGGGAGCAGTACTTC. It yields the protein CASSEAGSGEQYF.

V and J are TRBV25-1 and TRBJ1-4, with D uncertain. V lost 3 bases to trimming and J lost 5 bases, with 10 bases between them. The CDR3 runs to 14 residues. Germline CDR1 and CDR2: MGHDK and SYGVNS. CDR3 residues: CASSDSVQNEKLFF. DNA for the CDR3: TGTGCCAGCAGTGATAGTGTGCAGAATGAAAAACTGTTTTTT. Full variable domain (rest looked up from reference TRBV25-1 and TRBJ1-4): EADIYQTPRYLVIGTGKKITLECSQTMGHDKMYWYQQDPGMELHLIHYSYGVNSTEKGDLSSESTVSRIRTEHFPLTLESARPSHTSQYLCASSDSVQNEKLFFGSGTQLSVL.

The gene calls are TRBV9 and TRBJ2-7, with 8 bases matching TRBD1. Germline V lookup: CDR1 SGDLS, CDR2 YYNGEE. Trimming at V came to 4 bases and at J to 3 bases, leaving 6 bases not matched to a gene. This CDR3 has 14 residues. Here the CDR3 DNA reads TGTGCCAGCAGCCCCCGGGACAGGCACTACGAGCAGTACTTC. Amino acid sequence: CASSPRDRHYEQYF.

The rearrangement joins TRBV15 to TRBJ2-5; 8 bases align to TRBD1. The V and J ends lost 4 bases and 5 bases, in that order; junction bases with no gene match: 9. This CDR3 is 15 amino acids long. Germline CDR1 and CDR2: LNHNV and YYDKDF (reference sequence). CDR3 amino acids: CATSTSSGGAETQYF. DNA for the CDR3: TGTGCCACCAGCACGTCCTCAGGGGGCGCGGAGACCCAGTACTTC.

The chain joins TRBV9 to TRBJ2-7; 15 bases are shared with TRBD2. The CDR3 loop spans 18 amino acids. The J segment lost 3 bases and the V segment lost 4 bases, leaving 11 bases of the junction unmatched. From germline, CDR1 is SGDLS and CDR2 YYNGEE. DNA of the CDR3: TGTGCCAGCAGCTCGCGGACTAGCGGGAGGGCCGAAATCTACGAGCAGTACTTC. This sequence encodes CASSSRTSGRAEIYEQYF.

The DNA for the CDR3 is TGTGCCATTGCGGCGGGAGAGACCCAGTACTTC. Amino acid sequence: CAIAAGETQYF. The V call is TRBV10-3, the J call TRBJ2-5, with D tentatively TRBD2 (5 bases). The CDR3 is made up of 11 amino acids. V was trimmed by 9 bases and J by 4 bases, leaving 9 bases between them. Germline-derived CDR1 and CDR2 are ENHRY and SYGVKD.

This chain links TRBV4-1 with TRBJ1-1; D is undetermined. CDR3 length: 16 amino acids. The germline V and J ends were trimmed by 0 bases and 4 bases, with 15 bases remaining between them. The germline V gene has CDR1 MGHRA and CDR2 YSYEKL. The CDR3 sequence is CASSQEGSVWGTEAFF. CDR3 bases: TGCGCCAGCAGCCAAGAAGGTAGCGTTTGGGGCACTGAAGCTTTCTTT.

CDR3: CASNPSGIAGELFF. CDR3 coding DNA: TGTGCCAGCAACCCCAGCGGAATCGCCGGGGAGCTGTTTTTT. The chain couples TRBV7-9 to TRBJ2-2; weak D call: TRBD2 (5 bases). Germline V lookup: CDR1 SEHNR, CDR2 FQNEAQ (reference sequence). Trimming shortened V by 7 bases and J by 6 bases, and 15 bases separated the two germline ends. The CDR3 consists of 14 residues. Based on the CDR3 plus reference TRBV7-9 and TRBJ2-2, the full variable domain is DTGVSQNPRHKITKRGQNVTFRCDPISEHNRLYWYRQTLGQGPEFLTYFQNEAQLEKSRLLSDRFSAERPKGSFSTLEIQRTEQGDSAMYLCASNPSGIAGELFFGEGSRLTVL.

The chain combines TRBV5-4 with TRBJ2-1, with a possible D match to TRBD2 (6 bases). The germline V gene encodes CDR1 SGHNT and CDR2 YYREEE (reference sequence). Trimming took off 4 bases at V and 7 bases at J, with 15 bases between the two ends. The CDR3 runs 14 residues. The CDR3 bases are TGTGCCAGCAGCCCCCCCACGGGGGTAAATGAGCAGTTCTTC. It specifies CASSPPTGVNEQFF.